This T cell receptor (beta chain) came from a study of blood T cell repertoires in COVID-19. Across the whole study: The United States, Italy and Spain were the sources of the acute and convalescent COVID-19 samples.

CDR3 size: 15 residues. Trimming pared 0 bases from V and 9 bases from J, leaving 17 bases between. Germline CDR1 SGHTA, CDR2 FQGNSA. TCRdb's copy holds only in-frame clones and misses some; the assay was immunoSEQ multiplex PCR. The sample lists 200,000 to 250,000 clones, approximately 80% seen once, with about 7.7% in the top ten. Assignments of participants to cohorts depended upon their own reported clinical history. This rearrangement joins TRBV7-2 to TRBJ1-2; the D is unclear. The specimen was PBMCs or T cells enriched from blood (not recorded which). The TCR originated in a woman in her forties with acute COVID-19. The CDR3 spells CASSLARGDLTRYTF. DNA of the CDR3: TGTGCCAGCAGCTTAGCCAGAGGTGACCTAACTCGCTACACCTTC.